The text below deals with one TCR beta chain. These data come from a study of early T cells in non-severe SARS-CoV-2 infection. Across the study: Sequenced bulk RNA came from whole blood that was unsorted, and chains were unpaired.

Germline values: CDR1 SNHLY, CDR2 FYNNEI. The V and J ends lost 6 bases and 0 bases respectively, with 12 bases between them. CDR3 length: 15 amino acids. TCRdb re-analysed the 5' RACE reads in MiXCR, keeping a single row per CDR3 protein. The table includes 50,000 to 70,000 distinct CDR3 sequences, about 8.9% detected once. Sequencing input: whole blood. This sequence was found in an adult who was a healthcare worker with PCR-confirmed SARS-CoV-2 infection or an uninfected control (not recorded which). The gene calls are TRBV2 and TRBJ2-1; the D is unclear. The DNA of the CDR3 is TGTGCCAGCAGACAAGTAGTTAGCTCCTACAATGAGCAGTTCTTC. It yields the protein CASRQVVSSYNEQFF.